These 24 T cell receptor beta chains came from one sample sequenced in a study of OX40 agonist ivuxolimab in advanced cancers. Receptor libraries were prepared by the immunoSEQ multiplex PCR assay. The table was pulled from immuneACCESS by TCRdb, which kept in-frame rearrangements only. Such tables lose some clones; where checked, under half of the loss comes from unresolved V genes, and the rest has no known cause. The sample profile shows some 130,000 clones; 85% to 95% of them were found once. Together, the top ten hold 1% of the sample. The source was CD4+ or CD8+ T cells sorted from blood, collected in a trial of the OX40 agonist ivuxolimab. Source of these receptors: an adult with an advanced solid tumor such as melanoma, head and neck, liver or kidney cancer.

The chain couples TRBV10-2 to TRBJ1-1; D may be TRBD1 (5 bases). The V gene lost 5 bases and the J gene lost 4 bases, with 11 bases spanning the gap. From germline, CDR1 is WSHSY and CDR2 SAAADI. The CDR3 sequence is 13 residues long. CDR3 coding DNA: TGCGCCAGCAGTCCCCAGGGTGGCACTGAAGCTTTCTTT. It specifies CASSPQGGTEAFF.

This chain uses TRBV7-2 with TRBJ1-2; unclear D gene. From germline, CDR1 is SGHTA and CDR2 FQGNSA. The length of the CDR3 is 13 residues. The germline V and J ends were trimmed by 5 bases and 3 bases, with 10 bases remaining between them. CDR3 DNA: TGTGCCAGCAGCCCACGGACCGACTATGGCTACACCTTC. Its protein is CASSPRTDYGYTF.

The rearrangement joins TRBV10-3 to TRBJ2-2; D is perhaps TRBD1 (6 bases). CDR3 length equals 15 residues. CDR1 and CDR2 (germline): ENHRY, SYGVKD. V lost 5 bases to trimming and J lost 1 base, with 11 bases between them. CDR3: CAISHREMNTGELFF. The DNA of the CDR3 is TGTGCCATCAGTCACAGGGAAATGAACACCGGGGAGCTGTTTTTT.

This chain links TRBV23-1 with TRBJ1-1; D is possibly TRBD1 (6 bases). TRBV23-1 is placed among ORFs of uncertain function. The CDR3 consists of 18 residues. V lost 4 bases, J lost 10 bases, and 31 bases lay in between. CDR3 protein: CASSPPRGVLGEFRGAFF. For the CDR3, the DNA is TGCGCCAGCAGTCCCCCCCGCGGGGTTTTGGGTGAATTCAGGGGAGCTTTCTTT.

V usage is TRBV5-1 and J usage is TRBJ2-1; 8 bases are shared with TRBD1. The trim removed 4 bases at V and 7 bases at J, leaving 10 bases unmatched. Looked up from germline, CDR1 is SGHRS and CDR2 is YFSETQ. This CDR3 has 15 residues. CDR3 protein: CASSPGPGGRNEQFF. The CDR3 DNA follows: TGCGCCAGCAGCCCGGGGCCAGGGGGCCGTAATGAGCAGTTCTTC.

The chain joins TRBV7-2 to TRBJ1-3; D ambiguous. The CDR3 spans 14 residues. The germline CDR1 and CDR2 sequences are SGHTA and FQGNSA. Trimming left V 5 bases short and J 3 bases short, with 11 bases between. CDR3 residues: CASSPEHSGNTIYF. DNA of the CDR3: TGTGCCAGCAGCCCTGAACACAGTGGAAACACCATATATTTT.

Points on this clone: A read error may account for a junction end that differs from germline. V is TRBV5-4 and J is TRBJ1-1; 7 bases map to TRBD1. CDR1 and CDR2 from the germline V gene are SGHNT and YYREEE (reference sequence). The length of the CDR3 is 14 residues. The CDR3 region is CASRGDSGMTKAFF. CDR3 sequence (DNA): TGCGCCAGCAGGGGGGACTCAGGTATGACGAAAGCTTTCTTT.

CDR3 loop: CASSTGTGSKTQYF. CDR3 DNA: TGTGCCAGCAGCACGGGGACAGGGTCGAAGACCCAGTACTTC. The chain uses TRBV11-1 and TRBJ2-5; TRBD1 matches at 9 bases. Germline V lookup: CDR1 SGHAT, CDR2 FQDESV (reference sequence). Trimming at V came to 5 bases and at J to 6 bases, leaving 7 bases not matched to a gene. This CDR3 region has 14 residues.

The chain joins TRBV6-5 to TRBJ1-2; D gene uncertain. V lost 0 bases and J 3 bases, leaving 14 bases between the germline ends. This CDR3 comprises 16 residues. The V gene's germline CDR1 is MNHEY and CDR2 SVGAGI. The DNA of the CDR3 is TGTGCCAGCAGTTACTCGACTGGTCTCCCCCACTATGGCTACACCTTC. Its protein is CASSYSTGLPHYGYTF.

V gene TRBV7-8 combines with J gene TRBJ2-5; 11 bases are a match to TRBD2. CDR3 length equals 19 residues. The germline V gene has CDR1 SGHVS and CDR2 FQNEAQ. Unmatched junction bases numbered 11, after V lost 1 base and J lost 1 base. In DNA, the CDR3 is TGTGCCAGCAGCTTAGGGGTCGGAATGGGACTAGCGGTCCAAGAGACCCAGTACTTC. Amino acid sequence: CASSLGVGMGLAVQETQYF.

The chain has TRBV13 and TRBJ2-3; 7 nucleotides match TRBD1. The germline V gene encodes CDR1 PRHDT and CDR2 FYEKMQ (reference sequence). Germline trimming cut 5 bases from V and 1 base from J; bases unmatched to any gene: 3. The CDR3 is 14 residues long. This CDR3 is CASSLGQGTDTQYF. CDR3 sequence (DNA): TGTGCCAGCAGCCTCGGACAGGGCACAGATACGCAGTATTTT.

As to this clone: Other DNA sequences in the sample encode the same CDR3. The chain employs TRBV5-1 and TRBJ1-2, with a possible D match to TRBD1 (5 bases). The germline gives CDR1 SGHRS, CDR2 YFSETQ. The V end lost 0 bases, the J end lost 2 bases, and 8 bases lay between the germline ends. The CDR3 extends over 14 amino acids. Here the CDR3 DNA reads TGCGCCAGCAGCTTGGACAGGCGAAACTATGGCTACACCTTC. Translation: CASSLDRRNYGYTF. The entire variable domain, with the rest obtained from reference TRBV5-1 and TRBJ1-2, is as follows: KAGVTQTPRYLIKTRGQQVTLSCSPISGHRSVSWYQQTPGQGLQFLFEYFSETQRNKGNFPGRFSGRQFSNSRSEMNVSTLELGDSALYLCASSLDRRNYGYTFGSGTRLTVV.

The rearrangement joins TRBV5-6 to TRBJ2-1, with 9 bases aligning to TRBD2. The germline V gene has CDR1 SGHDT and CDR2 YYEEEE. This CDR3 region has 15 residues. Trimming removed 0 bases from V and 6 bases from J; junction bases left unmatched: 4. In nucleotides, the CDR3 is TGTGCCAGCAGCTTGGTAACTAGCGGGCTCAATGAGCAGTTCTTC. It specifies CASSLVTSGLNEQFF.

The chain combines TRBV11-2 with TRBJ2-1; possibly TRBD1 or TRBD2 for D (5 bases each). Trimming pared 6 bases from V and 0 bases from J, leaving 12 bases between. CDR3 size: 15 residues. Per germline, CDR1 SGHAT and CDR2 FQNNGV. In nucleotides, the CDR3 is TGTGCCAGCAGGCGTATGGGGGTCTCCTACAATGAGCAGTTCTTC. This encodes CASRRMGVSYNEQFF.

This rearrangement joins TRBV29-1 to TRBJ1-1; D not certain. The CDR3 consists of 12 residues. The V gene lost 3 bases and the J gene lost 3 bases, with 8 bases spanning the gap. Germline values: CDR1 SQVTM, CDR2 ANQGSEA. CDR3 DNA sequence: TGCAGCGTTGACCCCCGGGACACTGAAGCTTTCTTT. This codes for CSVDPRDTEAFF.

This sequence joins TRBV5-5 and TRBJ1-6, with no clear D. Trimming left V 3 bases short and J 6 bases short, with 10 bases between. The CDR3 covers 14 residues. Germline values: CDR1 SGHKS, CDR2 YYEKEE (reference sequence). The CDR3 DNA reads TGTGCCAGCAGCTATGGTCTAGGTAATTCACCCCTCCACTTT. Protein: CASSYGLGNSPLHF.

The genes are TRBV7-2 and TRBJ2-1; 10 bases are shared with TRBD2. This CDR3 region has 16 residues. Unmatched junction bases numbered 9, after V lost 1 base and J lost 9 bases. The germline V gene encodes CDR1 SGHTA and CDR2 FQGNSA. The CDR3 bases are TGTGCCAGCAGCTTAGATCCTAGCGGGGGCATCACTGAGCAGTTCTTC. It yields the protein CASSLDPSGGITEQFF.

J is TRBJ2-1 and V is TRBV9; 7 bases map to TRBD1. The CDR3 extends over 16 amino acids. Germline lookup yields CDR1 SGDLS and CDR2 YYNGEE. The trim removed 4 bases at V and 4 bases at J, leaving 11 bases unmatched. The CDR3 sequence is CASSFPGDSPYNEQFF. In DNA form, the CDR3 reads TGTGCCAGCAGCTTCCCAGGGGACAGCCCATACAATGAGCAGTTCTTC.

The CDR3 sequence is CASSPGTGTGNTIYF. The CDR3 DNA sequence: TGTGCCAGCAGTCCCGGGACAGGGACTGGAAACACCATATATTTT. The chain joins TRBV28 to TRBJ1-3; the match to TRBD1 covers 9 bases. Germline CDR1 MDHEN, CDR2 SYDVKM. This CDR3 is 15 amino acids long. J was trimmed by 2 bases and V by 5 bases; bases with no gene match: 4.

This clone came up once. The chain links TRBV6-6 to TRBJ2-1, with TRBD2 matching over 8 bases. This CDR3 has 16 amino acids. Germline CDR1 reads MNHNY; CDR2 reads SVGAGI (reference sequence). The ends lost 7 bases at V and 3 bases at J; junction bases unmatched: 11. CDR3 amino acids: CASNPGGAPGYNEQFF. CDR3 coding DNA: TGTGCCAGCAACCCGGGGGGGGCGCCGGGCTACAATGAGCAGTTCTTC.

This clone was seen a single time. The chain carries TRBV11-2 and TRBJ2-7, with D uncertain. Germline loops: CDR1 SGHAT, CDR2 FQNNGV. This CDR3 is 16 amino acids long. Trimming left V 4 bases short and J 3 bases short, with 19 bases between. The CDR3 DNA follows: TGTGCCAGCAGCTCCTACAGCGTCGGGCAATTCTACGAGCAGTACTTC. Translated: CASSSYSVGQFYEQYF.

J is TRBJ2-7 and V is TRBV6-1; D remains ambiguous. With 7 bases removed from V and 0 bases from J, the gap between germline ends came to 13 bases. Per germline, CDR1 MNHNS and CDR2 SASEGT. The CDR3 runs to 14 residues. CDR3 bases: TGTGCCAGCACTGGTTCATATGACTCCTACGAGCAGTACTTC. This translates into CASTGSYDSYEQYF.

The chain is built from TRBV7-2 and TRBJ1-2; D unclear. The CDR3 runs 15 residues. Germline CDR1 reads SGHTA; CDR2 reads FQGNSA. V was cut by 4 bases and J by 4 bases, with 16 bases left in between. Here the CDR3 DNA reads TGTGCCAGCAGCTCCCGGACGGGGAGTACCTATGGCTACACCTTC. As protein: CASSSRTGSTYGYTF.

This clone was recorded a few times. In DNA, the CDR3 is TGCGCCAGCGCGGGGACAGGGGATCAGCCCCAGCATTTT. Its translation is CASAGTGDQPQHF. This chain links TRBV10-2 with TRBJ1-5; 10 bases are shared with TRBD1. The CDR3 sequence is 13 residues long. CDR1 is WSHSY and CDR2 is SAAADI in the germline V gene. V lost 8 bases to trimming and J lost 5 bases; unmatched junction nucleotides: 3.